This record covers a single T cell receptor beta chain. What it binds is unknown. The sample originates from a study of post-analysis software for immune sequencing data. Broader study findings: Multiple sclerosis was associated with a significant reduction in normalized Chao1 diversity relative to controls. Four or five TRBV segments were significantly more frequent in patients than in controls. TRBV5-6, TRBV5-1 and TRBV20-1 were among these segments.

Unique-molecular-identifier-tagged TCR beta cDNA libraries were used. Input amounts of roughly 1 to 10 million T cells were used. These gave around 500,000 cDNA molecules, so each molecule approximated one T cell. TCRdb reprocessed the PCR reads with MiXCR, giving one entry per CDR3 protein. The table lists 820,000 or so distinct CDR3 sequences, around 50% of them singletons. The CDR3 sequence is 15 residues long. CDR1 is MNHNS, CDR2 SASEGT, per germline. The ends were cut back, 7 bases at V and 3 bases at J, with 17 bases in the middle. This sequence was found in a girl under 18 with multiple sclerosis. The gene calls are TRBV6-1 and TRBJ2-3; D perhaps matches TRBD1 (5 bases). Specimen: blood. Here the CDR3 reads CASMGPSPGTDTQYF. The CDR3, as DNA: TGTGCCAGCATGGGGCCTTCTCCAGGAACAGATACGCAGTATTTT.